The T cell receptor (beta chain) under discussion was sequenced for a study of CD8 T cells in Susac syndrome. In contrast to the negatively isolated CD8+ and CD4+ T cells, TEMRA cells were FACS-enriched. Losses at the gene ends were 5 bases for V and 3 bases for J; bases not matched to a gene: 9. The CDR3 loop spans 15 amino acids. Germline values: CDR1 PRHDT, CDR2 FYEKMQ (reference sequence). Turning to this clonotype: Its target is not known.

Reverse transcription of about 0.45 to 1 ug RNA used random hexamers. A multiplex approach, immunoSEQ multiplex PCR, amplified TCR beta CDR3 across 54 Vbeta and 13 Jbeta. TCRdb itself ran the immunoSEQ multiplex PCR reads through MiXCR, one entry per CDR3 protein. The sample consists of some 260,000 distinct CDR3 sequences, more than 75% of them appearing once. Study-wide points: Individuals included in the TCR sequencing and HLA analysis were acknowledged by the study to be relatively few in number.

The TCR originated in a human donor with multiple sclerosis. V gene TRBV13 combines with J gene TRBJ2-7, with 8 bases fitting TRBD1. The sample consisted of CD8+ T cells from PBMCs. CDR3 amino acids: CASSPHGQGGYEQYF. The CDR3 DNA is TGTGCCAGCAGCCCCCACGGACAGGGTGGCTACGAGCAGTACTTC.